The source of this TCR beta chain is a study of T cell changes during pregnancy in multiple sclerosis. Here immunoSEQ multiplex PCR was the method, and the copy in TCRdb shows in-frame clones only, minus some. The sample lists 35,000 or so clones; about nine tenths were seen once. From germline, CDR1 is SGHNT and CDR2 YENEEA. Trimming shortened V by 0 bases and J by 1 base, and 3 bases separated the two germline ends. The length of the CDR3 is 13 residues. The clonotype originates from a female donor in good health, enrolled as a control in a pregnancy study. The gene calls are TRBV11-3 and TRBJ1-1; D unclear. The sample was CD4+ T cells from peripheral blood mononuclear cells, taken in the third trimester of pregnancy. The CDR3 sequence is CASSLDRNTEAFF. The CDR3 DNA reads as TGTGCCAGCAGCTTAGACAGGAACACTGAAGCTTTCTTT.